The 16 T cell receptor beta chains presented below share a single source sample, sequenced in a study of T cell repertoires in cytomegalovirus infection. Via MiXCR, TCRdb re-called the reads, giving one row per CDR3 protein. The sample carries about 260,000 distinct CDR3 sequences, about an eighth recorded once. Sample: PBMCs. All receptors derive from a human donor in good health (CMV status not recorded). Some clones in this sample may be carry-over from other donors' samples.

This clonotype was detected ten times or more. CDR3 in amino acids: CASSAQTGGYEQYF. The DNA for the CDR3 is TGTGCCAGCAGCGCCCAGACAGGGGGCTACGAGCAGTACTTC. The genes are TRBV7-2 and TRBJ2-7; 9 bases align to TRBD1. Looked up from germline, CDR1 is SGHTA and CDR2 is FQGNSA. The CDR3 is made up of 14 amino acids. V lost 5 bases and J lost 3; bases outside the gene matches: 5.

To note about this clonotype: It may be a read error: a sequence one base away is much more abundant. CDR3 coding DNA: TGCAGTGCTAGAGATCCCGGGGCAGGGGTACGGCAGCCCCGGCATTTT. Translated, it gives CSARDPGAGVRQPRHF. The J gene is TRBJ1-5, the V gene TRBV20-1; a possible D gene is TRBD1 (6 bases). From germline, CDR1 is DFQATT and CDR2 SNEGSKA (reference sequence). This CDR3 has 16 residues.

This clonotype was detected only a few times. V gene TRBV29-1 combines with J gene TRBJ2-1; a weak D match, TRBD2 (6 bases). Deletions cut 7 bases from V and 9 bases from J, with 19 bases between. The length of the CDR3 is 13 residues. Germline-derived CDR1 and CDR2 are SQVTM and ANQGSEA. The CDR3 DNA reads TGCAGCGCTGAGGGACTTGCCCTCGGTGAGCAGTTCTTC. Encoded protein: CSAEGLALGEQFF.

This chain connects TRBV7-9 to TRBJ2-1; no reliable D call. Per germline, CDR1 SEHNR and CDR2 FQNEAQ (reference sequence). Trimming cost V 5 bases and J 4 bases, with 12 bases left between them. CDR3 length: 14 amino acids. DNA for the CDR3: TGTGCCAGCAGCCCGCCCGTCGGATACAATGAGCAGTTCTTC. This encodes CASSPPVGYNEQFF.

With regard to this clonotype: A single base separates this from a much larger clone, so it may be a read error. This rearrangement joins TRBV28 to TRBJ2-7, with D perhaps being TRBD1 or TRBD2 (5 bases each). Germline V lookup: CDR1 MDHEN, CDR2 SYDVKM. Deletions cut 5 bases from V and 7 bases from J, with 30 bases between. This CDR3 is built from 18 residues. CDR3 residues: CASSGAVGPMIVVGEQYV. DNA for the CDR3: TGTGCCAGCAGTGGGGCCGTGGGACCTATGATTGTAGTGGGAGAGCAGTACGTC.

This chain links TRBV5-4 with TRBJ2-2; the D is unclear. This CDR3 comprises 16 residues. The germline V gene encodes CDR1 SGHNT and CDR2 YYREEE (reference sequence). Trimming took off 4 bases at V and 1 base at J, with 14 bases between the two ends. CDR3 residues: CASSLTRIMNTGELFF. The CDR3 DNA reads as TGTGCCAGCAGCCTCACTCGAATTATGAACACCGGGGAGCTGTTTTTT. The full variable domain, its missing parts supplied by reference TRBV5-4 and TRBJ2-2, is ETGVTQSPTHLIKTRGQQVTLRCSSQSGHNTVSWYQQALGQGPQFIFQYYREEENGRGNFPPRFSGLQFPNYSSELNVNALELDDSALYLCASSLTRIMNTGELFFGEGSRLTVL.

This clonotype was detected only a few times. The chain has TRBV20-1 and TRBJ2-7, with a weak D call TRBD2 (5 bases). V gave up 3 bases and J gave up 3 bases, with 12 bases separating them. Germline CDR1 is DFQATT and CDR2 is SNEGSKA (reference sequence). CDR3 length: 13 amino acids. DNA of the CDR3: TGCAGTGCTAGGTTAGCGACCGTCTACGAGCAGTACTTC. Translated, it gives CSARLATVYEQYF.

The chain employs TRBV3-1 and TRBJ1-5, with a weak D call TRBD1 (5 bases). CDR1 and CDR2 (germline): LGHDT, YNNKEL (reference sequence). V lost 4 bases to trimming and J lost 5 bases, with 9 bases between them. CDR3 size: 13 residues. The CDR3 region has the DNA TGTGCCAGCAGCCGCCAGGGTTATCAGCCCCAGCATTTT. As protein: CASSRQGYQPQHF. The whole variable domain, remainder taken from reference TRBV3-1 and TRBJ1-5, is DTAVSQTPKYLVTQMGNDKSIKCEQNLGHDTMYWYKQDSKKFLKIMFSYNNKELIINETVPNRFSPKSPDKAHLNLHINSLELGDSAVYFCASSRQGYQPQHFGDGTRLSIL.

This clonotype was counted between two and nine times. The rearrangement joins TRBV14 to TRBJ2-3; 9 bases are a match to TRBD2. V lost 3 bases, J lost 10 bases, and 8 bases stayed unmatched. CDR1 and CDR2 (germline): SGHDN, FVKESK. The CDR3 extends over 14 amino acids. The CDR3 nucleotides are TGTGCCAGCAGCCAGGCCTATAGCGGGAGCTCGCAGTATTTT. It yields the protein CASSQAYSGSSQYF.

This clonotype was seen many times. The chain carries TRBV7-2 and TRBJ1-6; D is uncertain. The CDR3 is made up of 15 amino acids. Germline V gene lookup returns CDR1 SGHTA and CDR2 FQGNSA. V lost 3 bases to trimming and J lost 0 bases, with 6 bases between them. CDR3 loop: CASSFWSSYNSPLHF. The DNA for the CDR3 is TGTGCCAGCAGCTTCTGGAGCTCCTATAATTCACCCCTCCACTTT.

The gene calls are TRBV6-1 and TRBJ1-1; 11 positions match TRBD1. V was clipped by 6 bases and J by 4 bases; unmatched bases: 10. This CDR3 has 16 residues. Germline CDR1 MNHNS, CDR2 SASEGT. The CDR3 region is CASRPSSGTGGTEAFF. The CDR3 bases are TGTGCCAGCAGGCCCAGTTCCGGGACAGGGGGCACTGAAGCTTTCTTT.

This clonotype was counted between two and nine times. The chain is built from TRBV7-2 and TRBJ1-6; 7 bases align to TRBD1. The V and J ends lost 0 bases and 10 bases, in that order; junction bases with no gene match: 15. Looked up from germline, CDR1 is SGHTA and CDR2 is FQGNSA. This CDR3 has 18 residues. The CDR3 sequence: CASSLAPGTVRIKSPLHF. CDR3 nucleotide sequence: TGTGCCAGCAGCTTAGCGCCCGGGACAGTCAGGATTAAGTCACCCCTCCACTTT.

At least ten counts were recorded for this clonotype. This sequence joins TRBV7-8 and TRBJ1-3; the match to TRBD1 covers 8 bases. Trimming took 6 bases from V and 4 from J; bases not matched to a gene: 8. CDR3 length: 15 amino acids. CDR1 and CDR2 (germline): SGHVS, FQNEAQ. In DNA, the CDR3 is TGTGCCAGCAGTACGGACAGGGCGCCCGGAAACACCATATATTTT. The encoded protein is CASSTDRAPGNTIYF.

The sample holds many counts of this clonotype. The chain links TRBV7-6 to TRBJ2-1; 7 nucleotides line up with TRBD2. V was pared by 0 bases and J by 6 bases, with 2 bases of the junction left unmatched. CDR1 and CDR2 from the germline V gene are SGHVS and FNYEAQ. CDR3 length equals 14 residues. The CDR3 is CASSLAGGVNEQFF. CDR3 DNA: TGTGCCAGCAGCTTAGCGGGAGGGGTCAATGAGCAGTTCTTC.

This clonotype turned up a few times. This sequence joins TRBV10-2 and TRBJ1-2; weak D call: TRBD1 (5 bases). CDR1 and CDR2 from the germline V gene are WSHSY and SAAADI. This CDR3 has 13 residues. The V end lost 7 bases, the J end lost 3 bases, and 12 bases lay between the germline ends. The chain's CDR3 is CASTGHLDYGYTF. The DNA of the CDR3 is TGCGCCAGCACTGGACACTTGGACTATGGCTACACCTTC.

The chain carries TRBV11-2 and TRBJ2-4; tentatively, D is TRBD1 or TRBD2 (5 bases each). The V end lost 2 bases, the J end lost 6 bases, and 8 bases lay between the germline ends. This CDR3 has 13 residues. The germline CDR1 and CDR2 sequences are SGHAT and FQNNGV. The CDR3 is CASSLYGGNIQYF. CDR3 DNA: TGTGCCAGCAGCTTATATGGGGGAAACATTCAGTACTTC.